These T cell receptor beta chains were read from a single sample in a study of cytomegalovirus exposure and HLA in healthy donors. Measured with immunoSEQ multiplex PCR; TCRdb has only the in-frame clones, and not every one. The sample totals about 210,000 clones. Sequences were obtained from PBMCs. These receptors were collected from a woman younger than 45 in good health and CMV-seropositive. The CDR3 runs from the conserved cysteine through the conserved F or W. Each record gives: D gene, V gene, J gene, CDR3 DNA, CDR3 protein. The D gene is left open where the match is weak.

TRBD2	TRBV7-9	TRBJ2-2	TGTGCCAGCAGCTTAGCCGGACTAGCGGGGAAGACCGGGGAGCTGTTTTTT	CASSLAGLAGKTGELFF
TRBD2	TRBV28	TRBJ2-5	TGTGCCAGCAGTTTTCGAGGGACTAGCCCATGGGAGACCCAGTACTTC	CASSFRGTSPWETQYF
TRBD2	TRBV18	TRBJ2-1	TGTGCCAGCTCACCAGGACTAGCGGGAGCGGGTGAGCAGTTCTTC	CASSPGLAGAGEQFF
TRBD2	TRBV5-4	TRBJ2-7	TGTGCCAGCAGCCCCCCCGGGACTAGAGATTACGAGCAGTACTTC	CASSPPGTRDYEQYF
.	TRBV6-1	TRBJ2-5	TGTGCCAGCAGTGAAGCAGGGGTGGAGACCCAGTACTTC	CASSEAGVETQYF
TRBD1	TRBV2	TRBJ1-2	TGTGCCAGCAGTGGACAGGGGAGACCGGTAGGCTATGGCTACACCTTC	CASSGQGRPVGYGYTF
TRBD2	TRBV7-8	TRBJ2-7	TGTGCCAGCAGCTCCGAACCAGCGGGGACTACCTACGAGCAGTACTTC	CASSSEPAGTTYEQYF
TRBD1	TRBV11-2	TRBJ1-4	TGTGCCAGCAGCTTTGGACAGGGGGCTGAAAAACTGTTTTTT	CASSFGQGAEKLFF
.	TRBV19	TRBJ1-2	TGTGCCAGTAGTATCCCAGGGTCCTATGGCTACACCTTC	CASSIPGSYGYTF
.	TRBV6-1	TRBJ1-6	TGTGCCAGCAGTGGGGCTCCGTTTGGGTCACCCCTCCACTTT	CASSGAPFGSPLHF
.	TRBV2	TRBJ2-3	TGTGCCACCAGGGGGCGGGAGCTCACAGATACGCAGTATTTT	CATRGRELTDTQYF
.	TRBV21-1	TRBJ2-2	TGTGCCAGCAGCCTCTGGGGACAGGGCTTCGCCGGGGAGCTGTTTTTT	CASSLWGQGFAGELFF
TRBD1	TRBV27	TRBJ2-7	TGTGCCAGCAGTTCCCGGACAGGGGGTTACGAGCAGTACTTC	CASSSRTGGYEQYF
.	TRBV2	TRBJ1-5	TGTGCCAGCAGTGACGCTGTCGCGAATCAGCCCCAGCATTTT	CASSDAVANQPQHF
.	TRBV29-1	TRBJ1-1	TGCAGCGTTGAGCGGCGATACACTGAAGCTTTCTTT	CSVERRYTEAFF
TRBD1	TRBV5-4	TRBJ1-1	TGTGCCAGCAGCCTAGGGGGCGCAGGCACTGAAGCTTTCTTT	CASSLGGAGTEAFF
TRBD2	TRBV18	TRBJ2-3	TGTGCCAGCTCACCCCTAGCGGGAGCCATAGATACGCAGTATTTT	CASSPLAGAIDTQYF
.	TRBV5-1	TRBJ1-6	TGCGCCAGCAGCTTGGTGGAGGGGTCAGCTAATTCACCCCTCCACTTT	CASSLVEGSANSPLHF